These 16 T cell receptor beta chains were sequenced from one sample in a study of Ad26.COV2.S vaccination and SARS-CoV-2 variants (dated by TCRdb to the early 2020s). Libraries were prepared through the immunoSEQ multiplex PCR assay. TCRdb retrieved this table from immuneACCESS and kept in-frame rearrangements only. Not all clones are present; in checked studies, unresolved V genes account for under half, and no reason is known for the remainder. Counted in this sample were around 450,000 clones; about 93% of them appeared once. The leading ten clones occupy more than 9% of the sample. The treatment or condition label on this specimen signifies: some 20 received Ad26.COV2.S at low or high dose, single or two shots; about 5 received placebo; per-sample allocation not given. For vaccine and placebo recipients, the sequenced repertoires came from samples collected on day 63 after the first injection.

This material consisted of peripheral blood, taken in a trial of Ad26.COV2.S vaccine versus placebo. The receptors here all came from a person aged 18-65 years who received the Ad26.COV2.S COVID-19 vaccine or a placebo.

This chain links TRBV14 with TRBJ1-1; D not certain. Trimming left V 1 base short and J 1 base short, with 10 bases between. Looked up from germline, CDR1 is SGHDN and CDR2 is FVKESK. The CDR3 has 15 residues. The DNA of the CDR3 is TGTGCCAGCAGCCAAGGCATAGGTTGGAACACTGAAGCTTTCTTT. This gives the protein CASSQGIGWNTEAFF.

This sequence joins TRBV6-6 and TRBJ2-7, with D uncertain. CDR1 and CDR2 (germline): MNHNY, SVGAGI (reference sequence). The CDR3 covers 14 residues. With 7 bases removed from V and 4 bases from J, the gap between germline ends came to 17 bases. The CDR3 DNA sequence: TGTGCCAGCATCGACGAAAGGGTTGGGTACGAGCAGTACTTC. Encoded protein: CASIDERVGYEQYF.

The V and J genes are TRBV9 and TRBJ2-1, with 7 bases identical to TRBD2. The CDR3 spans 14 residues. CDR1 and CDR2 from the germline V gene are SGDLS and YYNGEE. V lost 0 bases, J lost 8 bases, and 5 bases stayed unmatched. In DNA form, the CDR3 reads TGTGCCAGCAGCGTAGCTACGGGAGGCTATGAGCAGTTCTTC. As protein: CASSVATGGYEQFF.

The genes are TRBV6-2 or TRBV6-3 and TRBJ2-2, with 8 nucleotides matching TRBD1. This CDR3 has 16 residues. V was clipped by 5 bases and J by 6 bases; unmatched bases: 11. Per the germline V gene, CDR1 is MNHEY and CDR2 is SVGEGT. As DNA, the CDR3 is TGTGCCAGCAGTCTACCCCCGGACAGGGCGGCCGGGGAGCTGTTTTTT. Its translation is CASSLPPDRAAGELFF.

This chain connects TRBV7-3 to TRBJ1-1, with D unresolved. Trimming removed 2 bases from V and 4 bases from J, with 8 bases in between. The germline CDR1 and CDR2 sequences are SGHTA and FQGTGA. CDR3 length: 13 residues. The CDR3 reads CASSLGGRTEAFF. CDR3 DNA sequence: TGTGCCAGCAGCTTAGGAGGACGCACTGAAGCTTTCTTT.

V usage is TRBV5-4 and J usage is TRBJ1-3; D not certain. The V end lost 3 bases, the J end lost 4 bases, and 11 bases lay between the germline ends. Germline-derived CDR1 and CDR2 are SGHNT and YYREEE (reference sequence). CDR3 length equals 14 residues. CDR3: CASSSELRGNTIYF. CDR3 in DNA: TGTGCCAGCAGCTCTGAACTTAGGGGAAACACCATATATTTT. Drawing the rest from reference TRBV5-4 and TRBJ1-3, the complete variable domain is ETGVTQSPTHLIKTRGQQVTLRCSSQSGHNTVSWYQQALGQGPQFIFQYYREEENGRGNFPPRFSGLQFPNYSSELNVNALELDDSALYLCASSSELRGNTIYFGEGSWLTVV.

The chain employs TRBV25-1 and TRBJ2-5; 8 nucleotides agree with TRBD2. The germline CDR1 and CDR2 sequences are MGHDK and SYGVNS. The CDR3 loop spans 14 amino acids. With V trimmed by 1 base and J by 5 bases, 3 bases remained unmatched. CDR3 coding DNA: TGTGCCAGCAGTGAATCGGGACTAGTTGAGACCCAGTACTTC. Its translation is CASSESGLVETQYF.

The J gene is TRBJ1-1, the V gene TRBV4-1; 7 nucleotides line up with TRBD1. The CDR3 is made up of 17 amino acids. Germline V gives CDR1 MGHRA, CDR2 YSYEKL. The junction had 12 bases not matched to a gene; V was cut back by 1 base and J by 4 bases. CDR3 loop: CASSQALWVTGVTEAFF. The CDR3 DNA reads TGCGCCAGCAGCCAAGCCCTGTGGGTAACAGGGGTCACTGAAGCTTTCTTT.

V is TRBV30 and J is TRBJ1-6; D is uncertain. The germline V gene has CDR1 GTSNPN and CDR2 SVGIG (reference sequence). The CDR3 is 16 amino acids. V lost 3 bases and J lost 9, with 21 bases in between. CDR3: CAWRPRLGPNGSPLHF. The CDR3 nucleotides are TGTGCCTGGAGACCCCGCCTCGGACCAAATGGTTCACCCCTCCACTTT.

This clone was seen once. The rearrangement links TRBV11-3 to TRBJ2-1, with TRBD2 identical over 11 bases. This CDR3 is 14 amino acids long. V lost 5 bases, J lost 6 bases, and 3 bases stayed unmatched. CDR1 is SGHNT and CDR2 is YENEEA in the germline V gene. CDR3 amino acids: CASSVGLAGNEQFF. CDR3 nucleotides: TGTGCCAGCAGCGTCGGACTAGCGGGCAATGAGCAGTTCTTC.

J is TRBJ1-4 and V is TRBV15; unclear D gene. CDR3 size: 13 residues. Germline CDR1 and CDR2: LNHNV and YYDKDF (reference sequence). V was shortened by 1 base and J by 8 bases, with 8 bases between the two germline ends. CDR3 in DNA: TGTGCCACCAGCAGAGGGGGTAAAGAAAAACTGTTTTTT. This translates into CATSRGGKEKLFF.

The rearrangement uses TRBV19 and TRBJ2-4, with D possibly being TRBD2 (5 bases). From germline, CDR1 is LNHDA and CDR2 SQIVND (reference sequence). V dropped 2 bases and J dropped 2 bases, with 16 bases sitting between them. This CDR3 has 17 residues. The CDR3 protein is CASSISWLAGSKNIQYF. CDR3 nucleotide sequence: TGTGCCAGTAGTATATCTTGGCTAGCTGGTTCCAAAAACATTCAGTACTTC.

The CDR3 sequence: CASSWSSVYEQYF. In DNA form, the CDR3 reads TGTGCCAGCAGCTGGTCTAGCGTATACGAGCAGTACTTC. The J gene is TRBJ2-7, the V gene TRBV5-6; the D gene is possibly TRBD2 (6 bases). Germline V CDR1 and CDR2: SGHDT, YYEEEE. With 3 bases removed from V and 4 bases from J, the gap between germline ends came to 11 bases. This CDR3 spans 13 amino acids.

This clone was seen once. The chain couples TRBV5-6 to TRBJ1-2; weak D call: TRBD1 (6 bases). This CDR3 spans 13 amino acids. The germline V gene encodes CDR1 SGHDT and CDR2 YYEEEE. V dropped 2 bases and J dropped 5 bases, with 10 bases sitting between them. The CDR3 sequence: CASSFNREYGYTF. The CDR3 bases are TGTGCCAGCAGCTTCAACAGGGAATATGGCTACACCTTC. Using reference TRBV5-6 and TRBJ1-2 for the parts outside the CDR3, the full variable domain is DAGVTQSPTHLIKTRGQQVTLRCSPKSGHDTVSWYQQALGQGPQFIFQYYEEEERQRGNFPDRFSGHQFPNYSSELNVNALLLGDSALYLCASSFNREYGYTFGSGTRLTVV.

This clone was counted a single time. CDR3 nucleotides: TGTGCCAGGACCCGGGTCACCGGGGAGCTGTTTTTT. Protein product: CARTRVTGELFF. V gene TRBV2 combines with J gene TRBJ2-2; D is unclear. The CDR3 consists of 12 residues. Germline V gene sequence: CDR1 SNHLY, CDR2 FYNNEI. Trimming cost V 9 bases and J 4 bases, with 9 bases left between them. The whole variable domain, remainder taken from reference TRBV2 and TRBJ2-2, is EPEVTQTPSHQVTQMGQEVILRCVPISNHLYFYWYRQILGQKVEFLVSFYNNEISEKSEIFDDQFSVERPDGSNFTLKIRSTKLEDSAMYFCARTRVTGELFFGEGSRLTVL.

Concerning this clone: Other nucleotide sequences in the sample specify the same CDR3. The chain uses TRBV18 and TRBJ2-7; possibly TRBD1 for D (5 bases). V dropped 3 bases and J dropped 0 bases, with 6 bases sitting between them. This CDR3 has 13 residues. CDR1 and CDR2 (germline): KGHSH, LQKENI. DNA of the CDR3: TGTGCCAGCTCACCGGGGCCCTCCTACGAGCAGTACTTC. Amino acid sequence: CASSPGPSYEQYF.